This TCR beta chain was identified during a study of blood T cell repertoires in COVID-19. At the level of the study: PBMCs, B-cell-depleted T cells, or T cells were the source of the cDNA or gDNA that made up the material.

This clone was counted a single time. The CDR3 extends over 15 amino acids. Trimming stripped 3 bases from V and 1 base from J, with 12 bases between. The germline V gene encodes CDR1 LNHDA and CDR2 SQIVND (reference sequence). All enrollees were roughly 18 to 89 years old and from around 25 US areas. Methods used by the authors: Reference gene primers were amplified, and this amplification served to estimate nucleated cell counts. Only in-frame clones appear in the TCRdb table, and some are missing; sequencing was by immunoSEQ multiplex PCR. V and J calls and clone size are as listed in that table; D and trimming were resolved from the DNA. The data contain a few hundred thousand clones, roughly nine tenths of them singletons.

Input material: PBMCs or T cells enriched from blood (not recorded which). The sequence came from a woman under 40 who had recovered from COVID-19. The chain is built from TRBV19 and TRBJ1-1; D perhaps matches TRBD1 (5 bases). CDR3 amino acids: CASSIDGAPNTEAFF. The DNA for the CDR3 is TGTGCCAGTAGTATTGATGGGGCCCCGAACACTGAAGCTTTCTTT.